Sequencing of this T cell receptor (beta chain) was carried out in a study of T-cell reconstitution after alpha-beta-depleted transplantation in children. Unique molecular identifiers tagged the TCRbeta library. One entry per CDR3 protein, called by TCRdb with MiXCR from the PCR reads. The sample yields around 71,000 distinct CDR3 sequences, around 7.9% seen once. This clonotype was detected many times. Germline lookup yields CDR1 KGHDR and CDR2 SFDVKD. The CDR3 spans 14 residues. V lost 5 bases, J lost 4 bases, and 11 bases lay in between. V gene TRBV24-1 combines with J gene TRBJ1-5, with D unclear. The sequences come from PBMCs from the stem cell graft donor, collected from the stem cell graft. The sequence was collected from a human donor who donated a stem cell graft to a child with acute lymphoblastic leukemia. CDR3 region: CATSVGSSNQPQHF. The CDR3, as DNA: TGTGCCACCAGTGTAGGGTCGAGTAATCAGCCCCAGCATTTT.